The 4 T cell receptor beta chains below all came from one sample that was sequenced in a study of cytomegalovirus exposure and HLA in healthy donors. The table came from immunoSEQ multiplex PCR; TCRdb's copy has only in-frame clones and leaves some out. Among about 120,000 clones listed, 89% were seen once. Material: PBMCs. These TCRs come from a woman aged 18-29 years in good health and CMV-seronegative.

J is TRBJ1-4 and V is TRBV28; D is possibly TRBD1 (6 bases). This CDR3 has 15 amino acids. CDR1 and CDR2 (germline): MDHEN, SYDVKM. Trimming stripped 6 bases from V and 8 bases from J, with 19 bases between. The CDR3 spells CASSTITGIREKLFF. The CDR3 coding sequence is TGTGCCAGCAGCACTATAACAGGGATACGGGAAAAACTGTTTTTT.

V is TRBV18 and J is TRBJ1-6, with unresolved D. The CDR3 loop spans 14 amino acids. The V and J ends lost 3 bases and 3 bases respectively, with 6 bases between them. Germline lookup yields CDR1 KGHSH and CDR2 LQKENI. The CDR3 spells CASSPNSYNSPLHF. CDR3 in DNA: TGTGCCAGCTCACCCAACAGCTATAATTCACCCCTCCACTTT.

This clone showed up just a few times. J is TRBJ1-5 and V is TRBV2; 7 bases are shared with TRBD1. This CDR3 spans 14 amino acids. Unmatched junction bases numbered 1, after V lost 5 bases and J lost 0 bases. Germline loops: CDR1 SNHLY, CDR2 FYNNEI. CDR3 sequence: CASSQGDSNQPQHF. The CDR3 DNA sequence: TGTGCCAGCAGTCAGGGGGATAGCAATCAGCCCCAGCATTTT.

The V call is TRBV4-2, the J call TRBJ1-3; D unresolved. The CDR3 spans 14 residues. CDR1 is LGHNA and CDR2 is YNFKEQ in the germline V gene. The V end lost 0 bases, the J end lost 2 bases, and 5 bases lay between the germline ends. CDR3 residues: CASSQDRAGNTIYF. As DNA, the CDR3 is TGTGCCAGCAGCCAAGATCGAGCTGGAAACACCATATATTTT.